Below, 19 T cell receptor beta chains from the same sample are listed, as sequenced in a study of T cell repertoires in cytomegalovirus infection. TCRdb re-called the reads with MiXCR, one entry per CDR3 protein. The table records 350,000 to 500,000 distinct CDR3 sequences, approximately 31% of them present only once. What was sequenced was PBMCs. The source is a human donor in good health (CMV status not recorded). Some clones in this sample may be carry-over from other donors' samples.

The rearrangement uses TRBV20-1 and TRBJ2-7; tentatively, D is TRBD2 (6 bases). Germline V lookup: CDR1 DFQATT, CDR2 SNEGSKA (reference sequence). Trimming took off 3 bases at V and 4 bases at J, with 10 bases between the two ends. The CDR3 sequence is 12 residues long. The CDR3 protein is CSARIREYEQYF. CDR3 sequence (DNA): TGCAGTGCTAGGATTCGGGAGTACGAGCAGTACTTC.

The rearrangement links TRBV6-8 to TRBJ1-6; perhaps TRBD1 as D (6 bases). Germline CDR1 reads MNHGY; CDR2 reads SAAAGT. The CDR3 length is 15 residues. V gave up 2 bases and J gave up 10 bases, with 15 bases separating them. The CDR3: CASSYRDTDESPLHF. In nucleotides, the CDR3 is TGTGCCAGCAGTTACCGGGACACGGACGAGTCACCCCTCCACTTT.

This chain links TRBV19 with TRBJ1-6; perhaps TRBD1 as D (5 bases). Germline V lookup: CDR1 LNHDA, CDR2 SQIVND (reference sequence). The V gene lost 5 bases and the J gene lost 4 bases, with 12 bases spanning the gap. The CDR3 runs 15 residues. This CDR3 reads CASSPGTYYNSPLHF. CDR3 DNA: TGTGCCAGTAGTCCCGGGACGTATTATAATTCACCCCTCCACTTT.

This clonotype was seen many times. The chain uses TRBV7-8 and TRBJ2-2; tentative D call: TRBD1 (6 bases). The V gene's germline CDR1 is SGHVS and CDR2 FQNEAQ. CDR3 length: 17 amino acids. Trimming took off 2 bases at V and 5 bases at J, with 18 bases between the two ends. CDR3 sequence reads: CASSLPPVPTGTGELFF. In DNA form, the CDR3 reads TGTGCCAGCAGCTTACCGCCTGTACCGACAGGAACCGGGGAGCTGTTTTTT.

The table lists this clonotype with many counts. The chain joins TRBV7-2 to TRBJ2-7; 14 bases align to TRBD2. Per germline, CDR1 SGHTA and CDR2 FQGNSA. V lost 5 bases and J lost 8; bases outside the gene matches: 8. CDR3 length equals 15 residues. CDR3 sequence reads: CASSTGTSGGEKQYF. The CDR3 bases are TGTGCCAGCAGCACCGGGACTAGCGGGGGTGAGAAGCAGTACTTC. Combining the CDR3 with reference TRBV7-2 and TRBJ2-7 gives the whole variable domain GAGVSQSPSNKVTEKGKDVELRCDPISGHTALYWYRQSLGQGLEFLIYFQGNSAPDKSGLPSDRFSAERTGGSVSTLTIQRTQQEDSAVYLCASSTGTSGGEKQYFGPGTRLTVT.

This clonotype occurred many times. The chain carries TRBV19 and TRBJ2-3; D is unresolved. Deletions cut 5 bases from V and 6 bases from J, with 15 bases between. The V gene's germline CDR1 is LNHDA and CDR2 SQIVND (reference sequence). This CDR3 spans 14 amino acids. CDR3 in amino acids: CASSSRAFLDTQYF. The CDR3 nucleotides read TGTGCCAGTAGTTCCCGGGCCTTTCTGGATACGCAGTATTTT. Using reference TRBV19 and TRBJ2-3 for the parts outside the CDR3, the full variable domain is DGGITQSPKYLFRKEGQNVTLSCEQNLNHDAMYWYRQDPGQGLRLIYYSQIVNDFQKGDIAEGYSVSREKKESFPLTVTSAQKNPTAFYLCASSSRAFLDTQYFGPGTRLTVL.

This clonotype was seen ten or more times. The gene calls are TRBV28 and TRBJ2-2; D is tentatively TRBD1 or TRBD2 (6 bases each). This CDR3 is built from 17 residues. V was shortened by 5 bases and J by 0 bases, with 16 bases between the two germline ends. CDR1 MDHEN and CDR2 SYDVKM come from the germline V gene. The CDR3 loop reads CASSPWGAITNTGELFF. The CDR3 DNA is TGTGCCAGCAGTCCCTGGGGGGCCATCACGAACACCGGGGAGCTGTTTTTT.

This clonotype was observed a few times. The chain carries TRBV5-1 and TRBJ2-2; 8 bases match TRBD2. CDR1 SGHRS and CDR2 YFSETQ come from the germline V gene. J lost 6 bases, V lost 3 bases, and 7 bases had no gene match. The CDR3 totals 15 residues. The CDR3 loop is CASSWTGGGPGELFF. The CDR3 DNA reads TGCGCCAGCAGCTGGACGGGGGGGGGCCCCGGGGAGCTGTTTTTT.

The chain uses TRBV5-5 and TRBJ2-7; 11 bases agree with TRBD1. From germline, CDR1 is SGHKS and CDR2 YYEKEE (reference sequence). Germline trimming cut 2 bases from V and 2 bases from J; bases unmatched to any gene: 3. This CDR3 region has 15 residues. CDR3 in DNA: TGTGCCAGCAGCTTCGGGACAGGGGGTCCCTACGAGCAGTACGTC. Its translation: CASSFGTGGPYEQYV.

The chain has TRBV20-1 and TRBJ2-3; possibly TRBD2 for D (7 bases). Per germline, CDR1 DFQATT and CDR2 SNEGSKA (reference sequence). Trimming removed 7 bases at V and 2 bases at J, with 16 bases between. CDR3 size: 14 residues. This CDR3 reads CSGDLAGATDTQYF. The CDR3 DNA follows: TGCAGTGGGGACCTGGCGGGGGCCACAGATACGCAGTATTTT.

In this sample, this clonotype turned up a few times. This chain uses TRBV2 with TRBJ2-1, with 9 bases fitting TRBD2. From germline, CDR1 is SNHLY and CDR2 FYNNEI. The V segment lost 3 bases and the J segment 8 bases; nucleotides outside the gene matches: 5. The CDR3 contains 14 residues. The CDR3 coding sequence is TGTGCCAGCAGTGATCCGGGACTAGCCGATGAGCAGTTCTTC. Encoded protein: CASSDPGLADEQFF.

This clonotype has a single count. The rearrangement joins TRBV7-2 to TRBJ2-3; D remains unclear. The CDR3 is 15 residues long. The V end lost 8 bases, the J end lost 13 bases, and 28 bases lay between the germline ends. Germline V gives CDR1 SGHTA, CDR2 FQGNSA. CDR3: CASAGTERPTETKYF. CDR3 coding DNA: TGTGCCAGCGCTGGTACGGAGAGACCCACAGAGACGAAGTATTTT.

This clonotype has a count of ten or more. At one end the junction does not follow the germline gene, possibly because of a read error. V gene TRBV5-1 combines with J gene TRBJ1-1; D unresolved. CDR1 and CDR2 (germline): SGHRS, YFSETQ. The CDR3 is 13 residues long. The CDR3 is CASSLAVNTEAFF. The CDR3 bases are TGTGCCAGCAGCTTAGCAGTGAACACTGAAGCTTTCTTT.

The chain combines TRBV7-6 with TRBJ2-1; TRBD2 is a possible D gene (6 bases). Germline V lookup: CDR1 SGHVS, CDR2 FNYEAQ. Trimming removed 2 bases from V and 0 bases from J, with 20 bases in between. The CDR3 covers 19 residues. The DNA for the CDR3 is TGTGCCAGCAGCTTAATGGGGGGACTCTTCTCGAGCTCCTACAATGAGCAGTTCTTC. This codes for CASSLMGGLFSSSYNEQFF.

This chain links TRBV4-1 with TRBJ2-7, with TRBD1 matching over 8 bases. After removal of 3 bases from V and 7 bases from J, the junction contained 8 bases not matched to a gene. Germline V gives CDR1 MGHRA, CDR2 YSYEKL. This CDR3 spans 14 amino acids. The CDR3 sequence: CASSHRQGAVEQYF. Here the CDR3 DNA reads TGCGCCAGCAGCCACCGGCAGGGGGCTGTTGAGCAGTACTTC.

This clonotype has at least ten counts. DNA of the CDR3: TGTGCCAGCAGCTTAGCGCCGACAGGGAGGCAGCCCCAGCATTTT. This translates into CASSLAPTGRQPQHF. This chain connects TRBV7-8 to TRBJ1-5, with 7 bases aligning to TRBD1. The CDR3 consists of 15 residues. With V trimmed by 0 bases and J by 7 bases, 6 bases remained unmatched. Germline lookup yields CDR1 SGHVS and CDR2 FQNEAQ.

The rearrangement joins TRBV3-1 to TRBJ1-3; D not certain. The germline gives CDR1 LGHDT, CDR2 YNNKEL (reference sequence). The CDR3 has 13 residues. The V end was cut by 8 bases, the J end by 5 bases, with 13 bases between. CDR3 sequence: CASEGLPRNTIYF. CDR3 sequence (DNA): TGTGCCAGCGAAGGGTTGCCGAGAAACACCATATATTTT.

In DNA form, the CDR3 reads TGTGCCAGCAGCTTACTGGCAGGGACCCAAAGGAGCTCCTACGAGCAGTACTTC. Translated: CASSLLAGTQRSSYEQYF. The chain combines TRBV7-9 with TRBJ2-7; D could derive from TRBD1 or TRBD2 (5 bases each). The CDR3 runs to 18 residues. The ends were cut back, 2 bases at V and 0 bases at J, with 20 bases in the middle. Germline CDR1 reads SEHNR; CDR2 reads FQNEAQ (reference sequence).

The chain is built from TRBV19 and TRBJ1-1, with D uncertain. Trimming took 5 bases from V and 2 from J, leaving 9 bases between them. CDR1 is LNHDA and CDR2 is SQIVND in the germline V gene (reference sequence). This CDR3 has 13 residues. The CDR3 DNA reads TGTGCCAGTAGTCCGCCCTCCAACACTGAAGCTTTCTTT. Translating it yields CASSPPSNTEAFF.